This T cell receptor (beta chain) derives from a study of shared clonotypes between healthy human individuals. Sequencing used immunoSEQ multiplex PCR; TCRdb keeps in-frame clones, though not all of them. The sample shows roughly 2.2 million clones, 85% to 95% of them seen only once. Donors, healthy HIV-negative adults, lacked recent acute infections or vaccinations. The CDR3 totals 16 residues. Trimming took 5 bases from V and 0 from J, leaving 16 bases between them. The V gene's germline CDR1 is SEHNR and CDR2 FQNEAQ (reference sequence). The sample was naive CD4+ T cells from PBMCs. This sample's subset: CD45RA+ positively selected. The chain has TRBV7-9 and TRBJ1-1, with no clear D. The clonotype comes from a man aged 18-30 years in good health. Some clones in this sample may be carry-over from other donors' samples. The DNA for the CDR3 is TGTGCCAGCAGCCCACGTTGGCAGGCTGTGAACACTGAAGCTTTCTTT. Translated: CASSPRWQAVNTEAFF.